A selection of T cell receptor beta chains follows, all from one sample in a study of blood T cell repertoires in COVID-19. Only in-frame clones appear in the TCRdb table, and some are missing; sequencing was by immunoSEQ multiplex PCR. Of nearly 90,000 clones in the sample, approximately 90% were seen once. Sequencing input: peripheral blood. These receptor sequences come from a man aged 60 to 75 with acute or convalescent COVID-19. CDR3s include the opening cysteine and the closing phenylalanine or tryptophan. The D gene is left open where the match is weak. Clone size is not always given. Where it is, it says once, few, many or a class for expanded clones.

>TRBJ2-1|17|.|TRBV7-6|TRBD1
CASSPSPGQGTYNEQFF
TGTGCCAGCAGCCCCTCACCCGGACAGGGAACGTACAATGAGCAGTTCTTC
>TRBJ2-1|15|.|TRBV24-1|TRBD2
CATSPTSGTYNEQFF
TGTGCCACCAGTCCGACTAGCGGGACATACAATGAGCAGTTCTTC
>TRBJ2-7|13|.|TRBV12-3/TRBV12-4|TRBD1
CASLQGASYEQYF
TGTGCCAGCCTTCAGGGGGCGTCCTACGAGCAGTACTTC
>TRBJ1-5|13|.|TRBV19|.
CASSVGGLQPQHF
TGTGCCAGTAGTGTCGGGGGGCTTCAGCCCCAGCATTTT
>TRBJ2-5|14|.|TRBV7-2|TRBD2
CASSLAGGPETQYF
TGTGCCAGCAGCTTAGCGGGAGGGCCAGAGACCCAGTACTTC
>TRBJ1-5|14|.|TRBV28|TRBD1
CASRIQGAGQPQHF
TGTGCCAGCAGAATACAGGGGGCTGGACAGCCCCAGCATTTT
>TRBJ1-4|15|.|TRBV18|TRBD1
CASSPDRGADEKLFF
TGTGCCAGCTCACCGGACAGGGGGGCAGATGAAAAACTGTTTTTT
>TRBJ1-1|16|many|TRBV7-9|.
CASSLGPGAVGTEAFF
TGTGCCAGCAGCTTAGGCCCAGGGGCGGTCGGCACTGAAGCTTTCTTT
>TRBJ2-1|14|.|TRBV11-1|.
CASSLLGGGNEQFF
TGTGCCAGCAGCTTACTCGGGGGTGGCAATGAGCAGTTCTTC
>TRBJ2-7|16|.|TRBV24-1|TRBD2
CATSDTGTSGGNEQYF
TGTGCCACCAGTGATACCGGGACTAGCGGGGGTAACGAGCAGTACTTC
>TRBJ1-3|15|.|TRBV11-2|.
CASSLQESSGNTIYF
TGTGCCAGCAGCCTACAGGAGAGCTCTGGAAACACCATATATTTT
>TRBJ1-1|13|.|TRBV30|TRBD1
CACRTGWDTEAFF
TGTGCCTGCCGGACAGGATGGGACACTGAAGCTTTCTTT
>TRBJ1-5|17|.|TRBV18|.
CASSPLGPLGGHQPQHF
TGTGCCAGCTCACCACTAGGACCCTTAGGCGGGCATCAGCCCCAGCATTTT
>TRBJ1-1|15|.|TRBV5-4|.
CASSLDRGGGTEAFF
TGTGCCAGCAGCTTGGATCGCGGGGGAGGTACTGAAGCTTTCTTT
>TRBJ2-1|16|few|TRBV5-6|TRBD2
CASSLVTGGSYNEQFF
TGTGCCAGCAGCTTGGTTACGGGAGGGTCCTACAATGAGCAGTTCTTC
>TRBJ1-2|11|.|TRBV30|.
CAWDQGYGYTF
TGTGCCTGGGATCAGGGCTATGGCTACACCTTC
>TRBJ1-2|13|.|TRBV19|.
CASSIGERSGYTF
TGTGCCAGTAGTATAGGGGAGAGGAGTGGCTACACCTTC
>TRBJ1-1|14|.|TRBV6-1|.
CASSDQGMNTEAFF
TGTGCCAGCAGTGATCAGGGGATGAACACTGAAGCTTTCTTT
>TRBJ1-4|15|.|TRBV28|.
CASSPGRGKNEKLFF
TGTGCCAGCAGTCCCGGGAGGGGTAAGAATGAAAAACTGTTTTTT
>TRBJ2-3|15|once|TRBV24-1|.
CATSDTRGAGDTQYF
TGTGCCACCAGTGATACCCGGGGTGCGGGGGATACGCAGTATTTT
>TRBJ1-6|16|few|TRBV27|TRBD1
CASSLGTGYYNSPLHF
TGTGCCAGCAGTTTAGGGACAGGTTATTATAATTCACCCCTCCACTTT
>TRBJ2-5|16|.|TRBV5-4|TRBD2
CASSLSSGGYQETQYF
TGTGCCAGCAGCTTGAGTAGCGGGGGCTACCAAGAGACCCAGTACTTC
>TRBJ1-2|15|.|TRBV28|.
CASSPHGGGNYGYTF
TGTGCCAGCAGTCCTCACGGGGGAGGGAACTATGGCTACACCTTC
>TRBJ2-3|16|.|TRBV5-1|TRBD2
CASNLLRAGAQDTQYF
TGCGCCAGCAACCTCCTGCGAGCGGGGGCGCAAGATACGCAGTATTTT
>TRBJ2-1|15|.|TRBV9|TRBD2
CASSQTSGGRNEQFF
TGTGCCAGCAGCCAGACTAGCGGGGGGCGTAATGAGCAGTTCTTC
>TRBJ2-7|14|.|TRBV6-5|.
CASSYGGGSYEQYF
TGTGCCAGCAGTTACGGGGGAGGCAGCTACGAGCAGTACTTC
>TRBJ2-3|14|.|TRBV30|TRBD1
CAWSYGQVTDTQYF
TGTGCCTGGAGTTATGGACAGGTAACAGATACGCAGTATTTT
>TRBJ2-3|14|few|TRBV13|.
CASSLFSGTDTQYF
TGTGCCAGCTCCCTTTTTAGCGGCACAGATACGCAGTATTTT
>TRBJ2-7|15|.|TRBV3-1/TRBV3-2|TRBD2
CASSQDTAGGSEQYF
TGTGCCAGCAGCCAAGATACGGCGGGAGGGAGCGAGCAGTACTTC
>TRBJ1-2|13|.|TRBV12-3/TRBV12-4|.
CASSRGSGDGYTF
TGTGCCAGCAGTAGAGGATCGGGGGATGGCTACACCTTC